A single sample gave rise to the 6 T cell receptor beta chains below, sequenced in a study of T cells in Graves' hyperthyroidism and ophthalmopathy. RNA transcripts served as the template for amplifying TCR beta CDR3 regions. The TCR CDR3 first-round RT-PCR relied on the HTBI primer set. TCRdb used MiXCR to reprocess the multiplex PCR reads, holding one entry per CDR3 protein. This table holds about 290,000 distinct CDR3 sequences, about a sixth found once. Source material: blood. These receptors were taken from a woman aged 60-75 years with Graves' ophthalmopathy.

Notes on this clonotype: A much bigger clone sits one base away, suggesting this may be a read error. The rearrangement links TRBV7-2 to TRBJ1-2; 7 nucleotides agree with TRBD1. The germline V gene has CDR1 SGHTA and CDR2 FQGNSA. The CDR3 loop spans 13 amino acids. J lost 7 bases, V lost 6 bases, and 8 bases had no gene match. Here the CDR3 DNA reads TGTGCCAGCAGGCCCCCAGGGGGGAGTGGCTACACCTTC. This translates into CASRPPGGSGYTF. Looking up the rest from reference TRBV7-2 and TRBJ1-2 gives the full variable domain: GAGVSQSPSNKVTEKGKDVELRCDPISGHTALYWYRQSLGQGLEFLIYFQGNSAPDKSGLPSDRFSAERTGGSVSTLTIQRTQQEDSAVYLCASRPPGGSGYTFGSGTRLTVV.

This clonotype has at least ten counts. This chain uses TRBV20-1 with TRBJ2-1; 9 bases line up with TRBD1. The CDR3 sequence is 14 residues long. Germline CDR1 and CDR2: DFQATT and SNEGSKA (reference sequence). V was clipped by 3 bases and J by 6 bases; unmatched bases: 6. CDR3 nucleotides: TGCAGTGCTAGTATACCGGGACAGGGCAATGAGCAGTTCTTC. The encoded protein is CSASIPGQGNEQFF.

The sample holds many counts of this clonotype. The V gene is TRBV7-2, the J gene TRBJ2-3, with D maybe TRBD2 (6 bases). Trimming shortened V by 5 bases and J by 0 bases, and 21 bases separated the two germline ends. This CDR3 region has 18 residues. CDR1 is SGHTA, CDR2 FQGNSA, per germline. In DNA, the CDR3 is TGTGCCAGCAGCCACCCTTATACCCTAGCGTATAGCACAGATACGCAGTATTTT. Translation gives CASSHPYTLAYSTDTQYF.

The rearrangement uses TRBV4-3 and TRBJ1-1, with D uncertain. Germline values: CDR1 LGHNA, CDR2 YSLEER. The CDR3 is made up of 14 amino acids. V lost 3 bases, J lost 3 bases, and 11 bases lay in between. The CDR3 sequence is CASSHRGVYTEAFF. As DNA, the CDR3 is TGCGCCAGCAGCCACCGCGGGGTGTACACTGAAGCTTTCTTT.

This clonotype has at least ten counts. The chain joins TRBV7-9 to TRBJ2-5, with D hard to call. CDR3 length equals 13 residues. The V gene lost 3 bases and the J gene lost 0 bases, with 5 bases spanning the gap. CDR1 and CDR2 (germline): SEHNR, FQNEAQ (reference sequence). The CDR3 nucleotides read TGTGCCAGCAGCTTTGTGTACCAAGAGACCCAGTACTTC. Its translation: CASSFVYQETQYF.

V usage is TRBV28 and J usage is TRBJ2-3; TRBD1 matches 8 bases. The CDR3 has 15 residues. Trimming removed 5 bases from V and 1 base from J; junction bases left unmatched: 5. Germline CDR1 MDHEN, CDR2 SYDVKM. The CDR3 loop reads CASSLRGLGTDTQYF. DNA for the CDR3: TGTGCCAGCAGTCTCAGGGGGCTGGGCACAGATACGCAGTATTTT.